Following are 15 T cell receptor beta chains from one sample sequenced in a study of cytomegalovirus exposure and HLA in healthy donors. Use of 60 Vbeta and 13 Jbeta primers characterized the PCR. TCRdb keeps only in-frame clones here, not all; method: immunoSEQ multiplex PCR. This sample has more than 65,000 clones; nearly 80% occur once, and the top ten carry around 6%. Sequenced: PBMCs. The receptors shown here come from a female donor in good health and CMV-seronegative.

This clone was seen ten or more times. The rearrangement joins TRBV7-9 to TRBJ1-1; D uncertain. In germline, CDR1 is SEHNR, CDR2 FQNEAQ (reference sequence). Trimming left V 5 bases short and J 1 base short, with 8 bases between. The CDR3 spans 13 residues. The CDR3 loop is CASSTRENTEAFF. Written as DNA, the CDR3 is TGTGCCAGCAGCACCCGGGAGAACACTGAAGCTTTCTTT.

V is TRBV5-4 and J is TRBJ2-5, with 8 bases that match TRBD1. The length of the CDR3 is 15 residues. Looked up from germline, CDR1 is SGHNT and CDR2 is YYREEE (reference sequence). V gave up 4 bases and J gave up 5 bases; unmatched junction bases: 10. CDR3 sequence reads: CASSTRTGMSETQYF. The DNA of the CDR3 is TGTGCCAGCAGCACAAGGACAGGGATGTCCGAGACCCAGTACTTC.

The chain has TRBV28 and TRBJ1-4, with D possibly matching TRBD1 (5 bases). CDR3 length: 14 amino acids. From germline, CDR1 is MDHEN and CDR2 SYDVKM. Trimming removed 5 bases at V and 8 bases at J, with 15 bases between. The CDR3 sequence: CASSPAGVLEKLFF. Written as DNA, the CDR3 is TGTGCCAGCAGTCCCGCGGGGGTATTGGAAAAACTGTTTTTT.

V usage is TRBV19 and J usage is TRBJ2-7; the match to TRBD1 covers 7 bases. The CDR3 has 13 residues. From germline, CDR1 is LNHDA and CDR2 SQIVND (reference sequence). The V segment lost 3 bases and the J segment 2 bases; nucleotides outside the gene matches: 1. The CDR3 nucleotides read TGTGCCAGTAGTATTACAGGGGCCTACGAGCAGTACTTC. Protein product: CASSITGAYEQYF.

The chain is built from TRBV18 and TRBJ2-7, with D tentatively TRBD1 (6 bases). CDR1 is KGHSH and CDR2 is LQKENI in the germline V gene. Between the trimmed V and J ends, which lost 4 bases and 7 bases, there was a span of 14 bases. The CDR3 covers 13 residues. CDR3 protein: CASSLVPGAEQYF. The CDR3 DNA follows: TGTGCCAGCTCACTGGTCCCAGGGGCAGAGCAGTACTTC.

V gene TRBV7-6 combines with J gene TRBJ1-1; D remains ambiguous. Germline CDR1 SGHVS, CDR2 FNYEAQ. V lost 5 bases and J lost 6, with 7 bases in between. CDR3 length: 11 amino acids. CDR3 sequence (DNA): TGTGCCAGCAGCCGCGACTCTGAAGCTTTCTTT. Its translation: CASSRDSEAFF.

The rearrangement links TRBV13 to TRBJ1-4, with D possibly TRBD1 on 6 matching bases. Trimming stripped 5 bases from V and 7 bases from J, with 17 bases between. The CDR3 has 15 residues. Germline V CDR1 and CDR2: PRHDT, FYEKMQ (reference sequence). The chain's CDR3 is CASSLLREGGEKLFF. The CDR3 coding sequence is TGTGCCAGCAGCCTCCTAAGGGAGGGGGGTGAAAAACTGTTTTTT.

The V gene is TRBV7-9, the J gene TRBJ2-1; TRBD2 matches at 11 bases. Per the germline V gene, CDR1 is SEHNR and CDR2 is FQNEAQ (reference sequence). The CDR3 covers 14 residues. Trimming took 5 bases from V and 13 from J; bases not matched to a gene: 10. This CDR3 is CASSAGTSGLPQFF. CDR3 DNA: TGTGCCAGCAGCGCTGGGACTAGCGGACTCCCCCAGTTCTTC.

CDR3 DNA sequence: TGTGCCAGCAGTGAATTAGGGCCGCAGGGCGAGCAGTACTTC. Translation gives CASSELGPQGEQYF. V is TRBV25-1 and J is TRBJ2-7, with D possibly TRBD1 on 5 matching bases. V was trimmed by 1 base and J by 6 bases, leaving 13 bases between them. Germline V gives CDR1 MGHDK, CDR2 SYGVNS. The length of the CDR3 is 14 residues.

The chain employs TRBV4-1 and TRBJ2-5; D remains unclear. There are 14 residues in the CDR3. Germline V gives CDR1 MGHRA, CDR2 YSYEKL. With 8 bases removed from V and 9 bases from J, the gap between germline ends came to 22 bases. In DNA form, the CDR3 reads TGCGCCAGCTCTCCCCCTCTTAGTGGTACCCCCCAGTACTTC. This gives the protein CASSPPLSGTPQYF.

This clone was picked up one time. The genes are TRBV2 and TRBJ1-4; TRBD1 might be the D (5 bases). CDR1 SNHLY and CDR2 FYNNEI come from the germline V gene. The CDR3 is 15 residues long. V was trimmed by 8 bases and J by 2 bases, leaving 15 bases between them. The CDR3 protein is CASLPGRVTNEKLFF. The CDR3 DNA is TGTGCCAGCCTACCGGGCAGGGTGACTAATGAAAAACTGTTTTTT.

This rearrangement joins TRBV6-5 to TRBJ1-1; D is perhaps TRBD1 (5 bases). Trimming shortened V by 2 bases and J by 1 base, and 11 bases separated the two germline ends. The CDR3 spans 15 residues. In germline, CDR1 is MNHEY, CDR2 SVGAGI. CDR3 residues: CASSYGAQTNTEAFF. CDR3 bases: TGTGCCAGCAGTTACGGGGCGCAAACGAACACTGAAGCTTTCTTT.

The chain links TRBV11-2 to TRBJ2-7; 9 nucleotides line up with TRBD2. Per germline, CDR1 SGHAT and CDR2 FQNNGV. V lost 1 base to trimming and J lost 6 bases; unmatched junction nucleotides: 7. The length of the CDR3 is 15 residues. The CDR3 nucleotides are TGTGCCAGCAGCTTAGGTGCGGGAGGGCTATCCGAGCAGTACTTC. It specifies CASSLGAGGLSEQYF.

The V and J genes are TRBV20-1 and TRBJ2-7; D is uncertain. The germline CDR1 and CDR2 sequences are DFQATT and SNEGSKA (reference sequence). The CDR3 is 10 amino acids. Between the trimmed V and J ends, which lost 3 bases and 7 bases, there was a span of 7 bases. CDR3 protein: CSASDKEQYF. The CDR3 coding sequence is TGCAGTGCTAGCGACAAGGAGCAGTACTTC.

V usage is TRBV5-4 and J usage is TRBJ2-1; 8 bases match TRBD1. The J segment lost 4 bases and the V segment lost 2 bases, leaving 5 bases of the junction unmatched. CDR1 is SGHNT and CDR2 is YYREEE in the germline V gene (reference sequence). The CDR3 consists of 15 residues. CDR3 sequence reads: CASSLRQGAYNEQFF. CDR3 bases: TGTGCCAGCAGCTTAAGGCAGGGGGCGTACAATGAGCAGTTCTTC.